This T cell receptor beta chain was observed in a study of blood T cells in healthy people across ages. The wider study: T cells yielded about one barcoded beta molecule per two cells through template switching. Regarding the study as a whole: Age showed a roughly linear inverse relationship with TCR beta diversity per million T cells. Comparison with aged donors showed that long-lived donors had more naive CD4+ cells and higher diversity.

This clonotype was seen more than once but under ten times. What it recognizes is unknown. Russia was home to the donors, healthy Caucasian individuals aged roughly 6 to 90. Together with a sample-barcoded 5' primer, a J-beta primer mix was included in a second PCR lasting about 7 to 12 cycles. TCRdb itself ran the 5' RACE reads through MiXCR, one entry per CDR3 protein. The sample lists around 1,500,000 distinct CDR3 sequences, 28% occurring once. The receptor was isolated from a woman younger than 45 in good health. The sample consisted of blood.

The CDR3 loop reads CASSDSGRGTDTQYF. The DNA of the CDR3 is TGTGCCAGCAGTGACAGCGGGAGAGGTACAGATACGCAGTATTTT. This chain uses TRBV2 with TRBJ2-3; 8 positions agree with TRBD2. The CDR3 loop spans 15 amino acids. Germline V gene data show CDR1 as SNHLY and CDR2 as FYNNEI. V trimming: 3 bases; J trimming: 3 bases; junction bases outside the gene matches: 5. Using reference TRBV2 and TRBJ2-3 for the parts outside the CDR3, the full variable domain is EPEVTQTPSHQVTQMGQEVILRCVPISNHLYFYWYRQILGQKVEFLVSFYNNEISEKSEIFDDQFSVERPDGSNFTLKIRSTKLEDSAMYFCASSDSGRGTDTQYFGPGTRLTVL.